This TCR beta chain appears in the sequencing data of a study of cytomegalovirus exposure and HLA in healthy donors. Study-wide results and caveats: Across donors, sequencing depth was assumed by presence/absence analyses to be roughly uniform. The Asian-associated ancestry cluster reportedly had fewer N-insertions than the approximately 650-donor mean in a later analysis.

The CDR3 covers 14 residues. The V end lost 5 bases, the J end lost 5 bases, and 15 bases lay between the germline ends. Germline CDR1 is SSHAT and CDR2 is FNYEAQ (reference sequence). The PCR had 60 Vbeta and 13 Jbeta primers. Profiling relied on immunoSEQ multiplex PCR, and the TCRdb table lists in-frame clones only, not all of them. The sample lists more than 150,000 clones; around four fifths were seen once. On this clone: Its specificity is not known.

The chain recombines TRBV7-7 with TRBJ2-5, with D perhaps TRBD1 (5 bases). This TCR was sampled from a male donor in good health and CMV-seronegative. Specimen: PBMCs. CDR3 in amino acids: CASSPSRVVETQYF. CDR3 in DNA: TGTGCCAGCAGCCCAAGCAGGGTGGTCGAGACCCAGTACTTC.